One sample yielded the 27 T cell receptor beta chains listed below, sequenced in a study of shared clonotypes between healthy human individuals. Terminally differentiated effector memory CD45RA+ cells were excluded by CCR7 positive selection of CD45RO-negative cells. Some clones are missing from TCRdb's copy, which holds only in-frame ones; the method was immunoSEQ multiplex PCR. The top ten hold less than 0.25% of the sample, which has about 800,000 clones, roughly 96% seen once. The sequencing sample was made of naive CD8+ T cells sorted from blood. These receptors were collected from a man aged 25-45 years in good health.

This clone was counted only a few times. The chain carries TRBV27 and TRBJ1-5; 8 positions match TRBD1. Trimming cost V 4 bases and J 5 bases; bases outside gene matches: 4. In germline, CDR1 is MNHEY, CDR2 SMNVEV (reference sequence). The CDR3 is 14 amino acids. The CDR3 is CASSSGQGYQPQHF. The CDR3 DNA sequence: TGTGCCAGCAGTTCCGGACAGGGTTATCAGCCCCAGCATTTT.

The gene calls are TRBV28 and TRBJ2-3; D is ambiguous. The CDR3 covers 17 residues. Germline CDR1 is MDHEN and CDR2 is SYDVKM. V was clipped by 3 bases and J by 2 bases, with 18 bases between them. The DNA for the CDR3 is TGTGCCAGCAGTTTCGGCCTCGGCCGTTATGACACAGATACGCAGTATTTT. Protein: CASSFGLGRYDTDTQYF. Filled out from reference TRBV28 and TRBJ2-3, the complete variable domain reads DVKVTQSSRYLVKRTGEKVFLECVQDMDHENMFWYRQDPGLGLRLIYFSYDVKMKEKGDIPEGYSVSREKKERFSLILESASTNQTSMYLCASSFGLGRYDTDTQYFGPGTRLTVL.

V usage is TRBV19 and J usage is TRBJ2-7, with D unclear. This CDR3 comprises 12 residues. V was cut by 1 base and J by 7 bases, with 8 bases left in between. Germline-derived CDR1 and CDR2 are LNHDA and SQIVND (reference sequence). CDR3: CASSIGPTEQYF. The CDR3 coding sequence is TGTGCCAGTAGTATAGGACCCACGGAGCAGTACTTC.

The chain uses TRBV7-8 and TRBJ2-1, with TRBD2 as a possible D gene (5 bases). The germline V gene encodes CDR1 SGHVS and CDR2 FQNEAQ. Trimming took 5 bases from V and 6 from J, leaving 20 bases between them. This CDR3 has 16 residues. The CDR3 here is CASSTTRTGTRNEQFF. For the CDR3, the DNA is TGTGCCAGCAGCACCACTAGGACTGGTACTCGCAATGAGCAGTTCTTC. Full variable domain (remainder filled in from reference TRBV7-8 and TRBJ2-1): GAGVSQSPRYKVAKRGQDVALRCDPISGHVSLFWYQQALGQGPEFLTYFQNEAQLDKSGLPSDRFFAERPEGSVSTLKIQRTQQEDSAVYLCASSTTRTGTRNEQFFGPGTRLTVL.

The rearrangement links TRBV28 to TRBJ2-1; 7 bases match TRBD2. In germline, CDR1 is MDHEN, CDR2 SYDVKM. This CDR3 is 16 amino acids long. J lost 0 bases, V lost 5 bases, and 7 bases had no gene match. CDR3 sequence reads: CASSVGTTSSYNEQFF. Written as DNA, the CDR3 is TGTGCCAGCAGTGTTGGGACTACCAGCTCCTACAATGAGCAGTTCTTC.

The chain carries TRBV7-9 and TRBJ2-7, with D hard to call. V lost 2 bases to trimming and J lost 4 bases, with 9 bases between them. There are 13 residues in the CDR3. Germline V gene sequence: CDR1 SEHNR, CDR2 FQNEAQ (reference sequence). CDR3 nucleotides: TGTGCCAGCAGCTTATTTACAGCATACGAGCAGTACTTC. This translates into CASSLFTAYEQYF.

This chain uses TRBV21-1 with TRBJ2-5; the table's TRBD1 call for D was not verified on the DNA. TRBV21-1 is termed a pseudogene. CDR3 length: 17 residues. The CDR3 region has the DNA TGTGCCAGCAGCAAGTTGGGGACAGGGGGAACTTTAGAGACCCAGTACTTC. Translated: CASSKLGTGGTLETQYF.

Remarks on this clone: The sample carries other DNA sequences with the same CDR3. The V gene is TRBV5-1, the J gene TRBJ2-1, with D uncertain. From germline, CDR1 is SGHRS and CDR2 YFSETQ. The V end lost 0 bases, the J end lost 2 bases, and 3 bases lay between the germline ends. CDR3 length equals 13 residues. CDR3 residues: CASSLAPYNEQFF. CDR3 in DNA: TGCGCCAGCAGCTTGGCACCCTACAATGAGCAGTTCTTC.

The V gene is TRBV7-2, the J gene TRBJ2-7; no clear D gene. Germline V lookup: CDR1 SGHTA, CDR2 FQGNSA. CDR3 length: 15 residues. Trimming removed 4 bases from V and 2 bases from J, with 15 bases in between. Here the CDR3 reads CASSSYSGEAYEQYF. CDR3 sequence (DNA): TGTGCCAGCAGCTCTTATTCTGGGGAAGCCTACGAGCAGTACTTC.

V is TRBV15 and J is TRBJ2-7; TRBD2 might be the D (5 bases). V lost 5 bases, J lost 6 bases, and 23 bases lay in between. This CDR3 is 16 amino acids long. Germline V gives CDR1 LNHNV, CDR2 YYDKDF (reference sequence). The CDR3 coding sequence is TGTGCCACCAGCCCGCCTAACGGGAACCCCCTTACCGAGCAGTACTTC. It translates to CATSPPNGNPLTEQYF.

CDR3: CASSPMLAGPYEQYF. Here the CDR3 DNA reads TGTGCCAGCAGTCCCATGCTTGCGGGTCCCTACGAGCAGTACTTC. The chain links TRBV6-4 to TRBJ2-7; D may be TRBD2 (5 bases). Per germline, CDR1 MRHNA and CDR2 SNTAGT. The CDR3 is 15 residues long. Trimming took off 5 bases at V and 2 bases at J, with 16 bases between the two ends.

The chain employs TRBV13 and TRBJ2-1; either TRBD1 or TRBD2 may fit D (5 bases each). The V end lost 5 bases, the J end lost 6 bases, and 17 bases lay between the germline ends. The CDR3 length is 15 residues. Germline V CDR1 and CDR2: PRHDT, FYEKMQ (reference sequence). The CDR3 sequence: CASSPEGKRSNEQFF. For the CDR3, the DNA is TGTGCCAGCAGCCCCGAGGGGAAGAGGTCCAATGAGCAGTTCTTC.

This sequence joins TRBV11-2 and TRBJ2-5; D is ambiguous. Germline CDR1 and CDR2: SGHAT and FQNNGV. This CDR3 has 15 residues. The ends were cut back, 5 bases at V and 5 bases at J, with 18 bases in the middle. This chain's CDR3 is CASSQTLLNEETQYF. DNA for the CDR3: TGTGCCAGCAGCCAAACCCTATTAAATGAGGAGACCCAGTACTTC.

CDR3 protein: CASSIVPGNEQYF. The CDR3 DNA reads TGTGCCAGTAGTATCGTTCCAGGGAACGAGCAGTACTTC. The rearrangement links TRBV19 to TRBJ2-7, with D possibly being TRBD1 (5 bases). V lost 3 bases to trimming and J lost 5 bases, with 11 bases between them. This CDR3 comprises 13 residues. Germline-derived CDR1 and CDR2 are LNHDA and SQIVND (reference sequence).

Only one count was recorded for this clone. The chain links TRBV4-1 to TRBJ2-5; 7 bases map to TRBD1. The CDR3 is 15 amino acids. From germline, CDR1 is MGHRA and CDR2 YSYEKL. Germline trimming cut 6 bases from V and 4 bases from J; bases unmatched to any gene: 11. The CDR3, as DNA: TGCGCCAGCAGTCAGCAACAAGGGGGCGTAGAGACCCAGTACTTC. Translation: CASSQQQGGVETQYF.

The chain links TRBV5-4 to TRBJ1-1; the match to TRBD1 covers 7 bases. CDR1 SGHNT and CDR2 YYREEE come from the germline V gene (reference sequence). J gave up 7 bases and V 2 bases, and 5 bases lay outside the gene matches. The CDR3 sequence is 13 residues long. The CDR3 here is CASSFRQGSEAFF. The CDR3 nucleotides read TGTGCCAGCAGCTTTAGACAGGGAAGTGAAGCTTTCTTT. Full variable domain (outside the CDR3, taken from reference TRBV5-4 and TRBJ1-1): ETGVTQSPTHLIKTRGQQVTLRCSSQSGHNTVSWYQQALGQGPQFIFQYYREEENGRGNFPPRFSGLQFPNYSSELNVNALELDDSALYLCASSFRQGSEAFFGQGTRLTVV.

This rearrangement joins TRBV4-3 to TRBJ1-4; no clear D gene. Germline V gene lookup returns CDR1 LGHNA and CDR2 YSLEER. V lost 1 base and J 8 bases, leaving 8 bases between the germline ends. The CDR3 consists of 13 residues. In DNA form, the CDR3 reads TGCGCCAGCAGCCAAGGTTGGAAGGAAAAACTGTTTTTT. Protein product: CASSQGWKEKLFF.

V gene TRBV2 combines with J gene TRBJ2-1; D not certain. V lost 6 bases and J lost 4, with 7 bases in between. CDR1 and CDR2 (germline): SNHLY, FYNNEI. This CDR3 has 12 residues. The CDR3 sequence is CASSPFYNEQFF. Written as DNA, the CDR3 is TGTGCCAGCAGCCCTTTTTACAATGAGCAGTTCTTC.

This chain uses TRBV6-5 with TRBJ2-7, with TRBD1 identical over 9 bases. In germline, CDR1 is MNHEY, CDR2 SVGAGI. Trimming removed 6 bases from V and 3 bases from J; junction bases left unmatched: 3. The CDR3 is made up of 13 amino acids. In nucleotides, the CDR3 is TGTGCCAGCAGGGACAGGGGACGCTACGAGCAGTACTTC. This translates into CASRDRGRYEQYF.

The V and J genes are TRBV9 and TRBJ2-7; D gene unclear. Deletions cut 0 bases from V and 6 bases from J, with 10 bases between. This CDR3 has 13 amino acids. Germline CDR1 and CDR2: SGDLS and YYNGEE. The CDR3 DNA reads TGTGCCAGCAGCGTAGCCCTGAGAGGCGAGCAGTACTTC. Amino acid sequence: CASSVALRGEQYF.

This chain uses TRBV6-5 with TRBJ2-3; a weak D match, TRBD2 (6 bases). Trimming stripped 4 bases from V and 0 bases from J, with 11 bases between. The CDR3 runs to 15 residues. Per the germline V gene, CDR1 is MNHEY and CDR2 is SVGAGI. The CDR3 nucleotides read TGTGCCAGCAGTTTTGGGGCGGGAAGCACAGATACGCAGTATTTT. Translated, it gives CASSFGAGSTDTQYF.

The chain links TRBV19 to TRBJ1-2; D remains ambiguous. Germline loops: CDR1 LNHDA, CDR2 SQIVND (reference sequence). The CDR3 totals 15 residues. Trimming took 5 bases from V and 5 from J, leaving 18 bases between them. CDR3 sequence: CASSQWAAENYGYTF. In DNA form, the CDR3 reads TGTGCCAGTAGTCAGTGGGCAGCAGAAAATTATGGCTACACCTTC.

With respect to this clone: Other DNA sequences of this sample code for an identical CDR3. V usage is TRBV7-3 and J usage is TRBJ2-1; 8 bases map to TRBD2. The trim removed 5 bases at V and 7 bases at J, leaving 7 bases unmatched. There are 14 residues in the CDR3. The V gene's germline CDR1 is SGHTA and CDR2 FQGTGA. CDR3 sequence reads: CASSLSGSQNEQFF. CDR3 coding DNA: TGTGCCAGCAGCCTAAGCGGGAGTCAAAATGAGCAGTTCTTC.

V gene TRBV29-1 combines with J gene TRBJ1-2, with TRBD1 as a possible D gene (6 bases). V was cut by 3 bases and J by 0 bases, with 14 bases left in between. Germline values: CDR1 SQVTM, CDR2 ANQGSEA. The CDR3 loop spans 15 amino acids. The CDR3 reads CSVDPGGGANYGYTF. In DNA form, the CDR3 reads TGCAGCGTTGACCCCGGAGGGGGAGCTAACTATGGCTACACCTTC.

The chain has TRBV29-1 and TRBJ1-1; D remains ambiguous. V was trimmed by 7 bases and J by 3 bases, leaving 12 bases between them. Germline V gene data show CDR1 as SQVTM and CDR2 as ANQGSEA. The CDR3 has 12 amino acids. The CDR3 loop reads CSANILDTEAFF. CDR3 nucleotides: TGCAGCGCTAATATTTTGGACACTGAAGCTTTCTTT.

The J gene is TRBJ1-1, the V gene TRBV19, with a weak D call TRBD1 (5 bases). The CDR3 length is 16 residues. Germline CDR1 LNHDA, CDR2 SQIVND (reference sequence). The ends were cut back, 3 bases at V and 1 base at J, with 15 bases in the middle. CDR3 DNA: TGTGCCAGTAGTATCCTCCCCCGGACACCGAACACTGAAGCTTTCTTT. Encoded protein: CASSILPRTPNTEAFF.

V is TRBV2 and J is TRBJ2-7; 11 bases map to TRBD2. This CDR3 contains 14 residues. The junction had 7 bases not matched to a gene; V was cut back by 5 bases and J by 7 bases. CDR1 and CDR2 from the germline V gene are SNHLY and FYNNEI. CDR3 sequence (DNA): TGTGCCAGCAGTAGGTATAGCGGGAGGGAAGAGCAGTACTTC. It codes for CASSRYSGREEQYF.